The 21 T cell receptor beta chains in this list originate from one sample, sequenced in a study of blood T cell repertoires in COVID-19. Only in-frame clones appear in the TCRdb table, and some are missing; sequencing was by immunoSEQ multiplex PCR. The repertoire consists of about 76,000 clones, with around 90% occurring once and the leading ten covering 5.8%. Sequences were obtained from peripheral blood. The source of these receptors is a middle-aged man with active COVID-19.

The chain uses TRBV3-1 (or the pseudogene TRBV3-2) and TRBJ1-2; no clear D. V was shortened by 0 bases and J by 4 bases, with 6 bases between the two germline ends. There are 13 residues in the CDR3. From germline, CDR1 is LGHDT and CDR2 YNNKEL (reference sequence). CDR3 amino acids: CASSQDVAYGYTF. CDR3 DNA: TGTGCCAGCAGCCAAGATGTGGCCTATGGCTACACCTTC.

About this clone: A read error may produce the germline difference seen at one junction end. The CDR3 DNA follows: TGTGCTAGCAGCTTAGGGACTAGCTCCTACAATGAGCAGTTCTTC. As protein: CASSLGTSSYNEQFF. The chain joins TRBV7-7 to TRBJ2-1; TRBD2 agrees at 8 bases. CDR1 and CDR2 from the germline V gene are SSHAT and FNYEAQ (reference sequence). The length of the CDR3 is 15 residues.

This chain joins TRBV5-6 and TRBJ2-1; 7 bases align to TRBD2. The CDR3 is made up of 15 amino acids. The germline V gene has CDR1 SGHDT and CDR2 YYEEEE. V lost 0 bases to trimming and J lost 9 bases; unmatched junction nucleotides: 9. The CDR3 reads CASSLVGGPFGEQFF. In nucleotides, the CDR3 is TGTGCCAGCAGCTTGGTGGGAGGGCCTTTCGGTGAGCAGTTCTTC.

This chain's CDR3 is CASRLLGRDYNEQFF. CDR3 in DNA: TGTGCCAGCAGATTATTGGGGAGGGATTACAATGAGCAGTTCTTC. The chain joins TRBV4-2 to TRBJ2-1, with 7 bases that match TRBD2. Germline CDR1 and CDR2: LGHNA and YNFKEQ. The J segment lost 4 bases and the V segment lost 6 bases, leaving 9 bases of the junction unmatched. The CDR3 is 15 amino acids.

The rearrangement uses TRBV23-1 and TRBJ2-7; possibly TRBD2 for D (6 bases). TRBV23-1 is designated an ORF whose function remains uncertain. Trimming cost V 0 bases and J 6 bases, with 9 bases left between them. There are 13 residues in the CDR3. The CDR3 loop reads CASSQSAGCEQYF. As DNA, the CDR3 is TGCGCCAGCAGTCAATCGGCGGGGTGCGAGCAGTACTTC.

This clone occurred a few times. The chain employs TRBV6-2 or TRBV6-3 and TRBJ1-5; D remains unclear. Looked up from germline, CDR1 is MNHEY and CDR2 is SVGEGT. The V end lost 0 bases, the J end lost 3 bases, and 3 bases lay between the germline ends. The CDR3 covers 13 residues. CDR3 sequence reads: CASSYSANQPQHF. The CDR3 DNA is TGTGCCAGCAGTTACTCGGCCAATCAGCCCCAGCATTTT.

There are a few counts of this clone. This chain connects TRBV27 to TRBJ1-4; D ambiguous. Trimming removed 2 bases from V and 4 bases from J, with 8 bases in between. This CDR3 has 14 amino acids. The germline gives CDR1 MNHEY, CDR2 SMNVEV (reference sequence). The CDR3 sequence: CASSLRGHNEKLFF. CDR3 nucleotide sequence: TGTGCCAGCAGTTTAAGAGGGCATAATGAAAAACTGTTTTTT. Based on the CDR3 plus reference TRBV27 and TRBJ1-4, the full variable domain is EAQVTQNPRYLITVTGKKLTVTCSQNMNHEYMSWYRQDPGLGLRQIYYSMNVEVTDKGDVPEGYKVSRKEKRNFPLILESPSPNQTSLYFCASSLRGHNEKLFFGSGTQLSVL.

This clone is labeled as medium-sized. The chain has TRBV19 and TRBJ1-6; D may be TRBD1 (5 bases). Per germline, CDR1 LNHDA and CDR2 SQIVND (reference sequence). CDR3 length: 13 amino acids. Between the trimmed V and J ends, which lost 9 bases and 4 bases, there was a span of 10 bases. CDR3 sequence reads: CASGGAYNSPLHF. The CDR3, as DNA: TGTGCCAGCGGAGGGGCGTATAATTCACCCCTCCACTTT. The entire variable domain, with the rest obtained from reference TRBV19 and TRBJ1-6, is as follows: DGGITQSPKYLFRKEGQNVTLSCEQNLNHDAMYWYRQDPGQGLRLIYYSQIVNDFQKGDIAEGYSVSREKKESFPLTVTSAQKNPTAFYLCASGGAYNSPLHFGNGTRLTVT.

This sequence joins TRBV10-3 and TRBJ1-1, with D possibly being TRBD1 (6 bases). The germline V and J ends were trimmed by 8 bases and 3 bases, with 16 bases remaining between them. CDR1 ENHRY and CDR2 SYGVKD come from the germline V gene. This CDR3 spans 14 amino acids. The DNA for the CDR3 is TGTGCCATCTCTCTAAAGGGGGGGGACACTGAAGCTTTCTTT. As protein: CAISLKGGDTEAFF.

The chain is built from TRBV24-1 and TRBJ2-3; D is perhaps TRBD1 (5 bases). V dropped 4 bases and J dropped 5 bases, with 18 bases sitting between them. This CDR3 has 16 amino acids. Per the germline V gene, CDR1 is KGHDR and CDR2 is SFDVKD. The CDR3 sequence: CATSDPGRKTGDTQYF. Here the CDR3 DNA reads TGTGCCACCAGTGACCCTGGACGAAAAACAGGAGATACGCAGTATTTT.

The chain employs TRBV27 and TRBJ1-4, with D tentatively TRBD1 (6 bases). Germline V gives CDR1 MNHEY, CDR2 SMNVEV (reference sequence). V gave up 5 bases and J gave up 0 bases, with 16 bases separating them. There are 17 residues in the CDR3. DNA of the CDR3: TGTGCCAGCAGTAAAGGGGGGGCCCCTGCAACTAATGAAAAACTGTTTTTT. This codes for CASSKGGAPATNEKLFF.

The V gene is TRBV21-1, the J gene TRBJ1-5; no check of the table's D call, TRBD1, against the DNA was made. TRBV21-1 is assigned pseudogene status. The CDR3 loop spans 17 amino acids. This chain's CDR3 is CASGTLIRDRGSRPQHF. The DNA for the CDR3 is TGTGCCAGCGGCACATTGATCCGGGACAGGGGGTCCCGGCCCCAGCATTTT.

This clone has more than one count but fewer than ten. V gene TRBV7-8 combines with J gene TRBJ2-2; possibly TRBD1 for D (6 bases). The length of the CDR3 is 16 residues. Germline lookup yields CDR1 SGHVS and CDR2 FQNEAQ. V lost 1 base and J 0 bases, leaving 9 bases between the germline ends. The CDR3 DNA sequence: TGTGCCAGCAGCTTAGTACCAGGGGCGAACACCGGGGAGCTGTTTTTT. This gives the protein CASSLVPGANTGELFF.

The chain couples TRBV6-2 or TRBV6-3 to TRBJ1-1, with D possibly TRBD1 on 5 matching bases. The CDR3 loop spans 14 amino acids. V shed 7 bases and J shed 1 base, with 13 bases lying between them. Germline V lookup: CDR1 MNHEY, CDR2 SVGEGT. CDR3 protein: CASNPGLSNTEAFF. CDR3 bases: TGTGCCAGCAACCCGGGACTTTCGAACACTGAAGCTTTCTTT.

The CDR3 protein is CASSVGGVDNSPLHF. DNA for the CDR3: TGTGCCAGCAGCGTAGGCGGGGTCGACAATTCACCCCTCCACTTT. This chain links TRBV9 with TRBJ1-6; unclear D gene. Trimming pared 0 bases from V and 7 bases from J, leaving 11 bases between. Germline CDR1 reads SGDLS; CDR2 reads YYNGEE. The CDR3 length is 15 residues.

The chain has TRBV9 and TRBJ1-6, with 8 bases identical to TRBD1. Trimming cost V 3 bases and J 5 bases; bases outside gene matches: 7. This CDR3 has 16 amino acids. Germline V gene data show CDR1 as SGDLS and CDR2 as YYNGEE. In DNA form, the CDR3 reads TGTGCCAGCAGCGCTCGACAGGGGCTGGATAATTCACCCCTCCACTTT. This encodes CASSARQGLDNSPLHF.

The V and J genes are TRBV2 and TRBJ2-5, with TRBD1 matching over 9 bases. Germline V gene sequence: CDR1 SNHLY, CDR2 FYNNEI. The CDR3 totals 14 residues. The trim removed 5 bases at V and 5 bases at J, leaving 6 bases unmatched. Here the CDR3 reads CASSSDRGGETQYF. CDR3 DNA sequence: TGTGCCAGCAGTTCGGACAGGGGAGGCGAGACCCAGTACTTC.

This clone occurred once. V is TRBV10-3 and J is TRBJ2-5, with 9 bases aligning to TRBD2. The germline CDR1 and CDR2 sequences are ENHRY and SYGVKD. V was pared by 11 bases and J by 6 bases, with 10 bases of the junction left unmatched. This CDR3 comprises 13 residues. CDR3 coding DNA: TGTGCCGTTTTCGCGGGGGGGGGACAGACCCAGTACTTC. It encodes CAVFAGGGQTQYF.

The V and J genes are TRBV2 and TRBJ1-1; no clear D. Germline V gives CDR1 SNHLY, CDR2 FYNNEI. V was trimmed by 6 bases and J by 4 bases, leaving 9 bases between them. CDR3 length: 12 amino acids. The CDR3 is CASRGAATEAFF. The CDR3 DNA is TGTGCCAGCAGGGGAGCGGCCACTGAAGCTTTCTTT.

The rearrangement uses TRBV18 and TRBJ1-1; D is uncertain. Trimming took off 3 bases at V and 3 bases at J, with 14 bases between the two ends. Germline lookup yields CDR1 KGHSH and CDR2 LQKENI. The CDR3 is 15 residues long. CDR3 DNA sequence: TGTGCCAGCTCACCCTCAGGTCGTTTAGACACTGAAGCTTTCTTT. It codes for CASSPSGRLDTEAFF.

V and J are TRBV2 and TRBJ1-4, with D hard to call. The CDR3 is 14 amino acids. CDR1 SNHLY and CDR2 FYNNEI come from the germline V gene. Trimming removed 7 bases from V and 0 bases from J, with 9 bases in between. The CDR3 sequence is CASKSGATNEKLFF. As DNA, the CDR3 is TGTGCCAGCAAATCTGGAGCAACTAATGAAAAACTGTTTTTT.